This is a list of T cell receptor beta chains from one sample in a study of CD8+ T cells in alopecia areata. TCRdb keeps only in-frame clones here, not all; method: immunoSEQ multiplex PCR. The table includes approximately 150,000 clones, about 61% detected once. The sequenced sample was CD4+ T cells sorted from blood, obtained between weeks 55 and 65, from a patient treated with tofacitinib. The receptors were sampled from a human donor with alopecia areata. Both conserved end residues are part of each CDR3. The D gene is left open where the match is weak. The listing skips clone size in some rows; elsewhere it reads once, few, many or a size class.

V	D	J	length	size	CDR3	DNA
TRBV6-5	-	TRBJ2-5	13	few	CASRQGEEETQYF	TGTGCCAGCAGGCAGGGCGAGGAAGAGACCCAGTACTTC
TRBV4-1	-	TRBJ2-5	14	few	CASSQDLGKETQYF	TGCGCCAGCAGCCAAGATCTAGGAAAAGAGACCCAGTACTTC
TRBV29-1	TRBD1	TRBJ2-5	12	-	CSVRQGQETQYF	TGCAGCGTCCGACAGGGTCAAGAGACCCAGTACTTC
TRBV6-1	TRBD1	TRBJ1-2	11	-	CASSENWTGSF	TGTGCCAGCAGTGAAAATTGGACAGGGAGCTTC
TRBV25-1	-	TRBJ1-2	14	-	CASSDPGTPGGYTF	TGTGCCAGCAGTGACCCGGGCACTCCGGGGGGCTACACCTTC
TRBV11-1	-	TRBJ1-1	14	-	CASSLQDLNTEAFF	TGTGCCAGCAGCTTACAGGATTTGAACACTGAAGCTTTCTTT
TRBV6-5	TRBD2	TRBJ2-5	15	-	CASSYWRGVQETQYF	TGTGCCAGCAGTTATTGGCGGGGGGTCCAAGAGACCCAGTACTTC
TRBV28	-	TRBJ2-7	15	once	CASRENTGRFYEQYF	TGTGCCAGCAGGGAGAACACAGGGCGTTTCTACGAGCAGTACTTC
TRBV5-5	-	TRBJ2-5	12	once	CASNFMGETQYF	TGTGCCAGCAACTTCATGGGTGAGACCCAGTACTTC
TRBV2	-	TRBJ1-6	17	-	CASSERQGSSYNSPLHF	TGTGCCAGCAGTGAACGGCAGGGTTCATCCTATAATTCACCCCTCCACTTT